This T cell receptor (beta chain) was observed in a study of blood T cell repertoires in COVID-19. Looking at the study overall: Sources were T cells, B-cell-depleted T cells, or PBMCs; the material itself was cDNA or gDNA.

Per the original data handling: Counts of nucleated cells, estimated from reference gene primer amplification, were obtained. Profiled with immunoSEQ multiplex PCR; TCRdb holds only in-frame clones, not every one. That table furnishes V, J and clone size, whereas the DNA furnished D and trimming. The sample has about 250,000 clones; 65% to 90% are singletons. Germline lookup yields CDR1 SNHLY and CDR2 FYNNEI. Losses at the gene ends were 5 bases for V and 3 bases for J; bases not matched to a gene: 8. The CDR3 covers 16 residues. The receptor's source is a man over 45 with COVID-19, enrolled during active disease. The chain recombines TRBV2 with TRBJ2-2; TRBD1 matches 8 bases. The sequencing sample was made of peripheral blood. Here the CDR3 DNA reads TGTGCCAGCAGTCCTACAGGGGGTTTCGACACCGGGGAGCTGTTTTTT. Protein: CASSPTGGFDTGELFF.